This T cell receptor (beta chain) comes out of a study of cytomegalovirus exposure and HLA in healthy donors. The germline V gene encodes CDR1 SGHAT and CDR2 FQNNGV. Trimming left V 3 bases short and J 4 bases short, with 9 bases between. The CDR3 loop spans 13 amino acids. PCR amplification relied on 60 Vbeta primers (plus 13 Jbeta primers). The repertoire was sequenced with immunoSEQ multiplex PCR; TCRdb's copy has only in-frame clones and lacks some. The repertoire holds some 150,000 clones, with approximately 84% as singletons. Sequenced material: PBMCs. The rearrangement uses TRBV11-2 and TRBJ2-5; the D gene is possibly TRBD2 (6 bases). The clonotype comes from a woman under 30 in good health and CMV-seronegative. The CDR3 loop is CASSFGTGETQYF. CDR3 nucleotide sequence: TGTGCCAGCAGCTTCGGGACTGGAGAGACCCAGTACTTC.